The 18 T cell receptor beta chains in this list originate from one sample, sequenced in a study of blood T cell repertoires in COVID-19. Generated by immunoSEQ multiplex PCR, the TCRdb table keeps only in-frame clones and is missing some. The table shows 95,000 to 100,000 clones, with less than 85% occurring only once. Sample: peripheral blood. Receptors originate from a woman aged 65 to 85 with active or convalescent COVID-19.

The chain employs TRBV5-6 and TRBJ1-3; D gene uncertain. Germline lookup yields CDR1 SGHDT and CDR2 YYEEEE. The CDR3 is made up of 11 amino acids. V dropped 4 bases and J dropped 6 bases, with 5 bases sitting between them. The CDR3, as DNA: TGTGCCAGCAGCAGCAAAAACACCATATATTTT. This sequence encodes CASSSKNTIYF.

The genes are TRBV7-3 and TRBJ2-2; 7 positions match TRBD2. V trimming: 3 bases; J trimming: 0 bases; junction bases outside the gene matches: 4. The CDR3 sequence is 16 residues long. Germline V gene lookup returns CDR1 SGHTA and CDR2 FQGTGA. The CDR3 loop is CASSLELASNTGELFF. The CDR3 DNA is TGTGCCAGCAGCTTGGAACTAGCGTCGAACACCGGGGAGCTGTTTTTT. The full variable domain, with the rest looked up from reference TRBV7-3 and TRBJ2-2, is GAGVSQTPSNKVTEKGKYVELRCDPISGHTALYWYRQSLGQGPEFLIYFQGTGAADDSGLPNDRFFAVRPEGSVSTLKIQRTERGDSAVYLCASSLELASNTGELFFGEGSRLTVL.

CDR3 sequence: CASSSLADSYEQYF. The CDR3 region has the DNA TGTGCCAGCAGTTCGCTAGCGGACTCCTACGAGCAGTACTTC. The chain uses TRBV27 and TRBJ2-7; 7 nucleotides align to TRBD2. The V and J ends lost 4 bases and 0 bases, in that order; junction bases with no gene match: 3. The CDR3 runs 14 residues. Germline loops: CDR1 MNHEY, CDR2 SMNVEV (reference sequence).

V and J are TRBV28 and TRBJ2-4, with 14 bases aligning to TRBD2. V was clipped by 3 bases and J by 16 bases; unmatched bases: 2. This CDR3 is 12 amino acids long. Looked up from germline, CDR1 is MDHEN and CDR2 is SYDVKM. In DNA form, the CDR3 reads TGTGCCAGCAGTTTGGGGACTAGCGGGAGTTACTTC. Its translation: CASSLGTSGSYF.

CDR3 sequence: CASRIRTSGFTDTQYF. CDR3 nucleotides: TGTGCCAGCAGGATAAGGACTAGCGGGTTTACAGATACGCAGTATTTT. This chain uses TRBV21-1 with TRBJ2-3; the table's D gene call, TRBD2, was not cross checked with the DNA. TRBV21-1 corresponds to a pseudogene. This CDR3 has 16 amino acids.

V usage is TRBV6-5 and J usage is TRBJ1-5; TRBD1 might be the D (5 bases). The CDR3 covers 12 residues. In germline, CDR1 is MNHEY, CDR2 SVGAGI. V lost 4 bases, J lost 7 bases, and 8 bases lay in between. The CDR3: CASSSGSQPQHF. The CDR3 nucleotides are TGTGCCAGCAGTTCAGGGTCACAGCCCCAGCATTTT.

This sequence joins TRBV25-1 and TRBJ2-1, with 9 bases that match TRBD2. The CDR3 has 16 amino acids. Germline lookup yields CDR1 MGHDK and CDR2 SYGVNS. The trim removed 2 bases at V and 6 bases at J, leaving 8 bases unmatched. The CDR3 region is CASSELSGSGGNEQFF. The CDR3 DNA reads as TGTGCCAGCAGTGAACTTAGCGGGAGTGGGGGCAATGAGCAGTTCTTC. Looking up the rest from reference TRBV25-1 and TRBJ2-1 gives the full variable domain: EADIYQTPRYLVIGTGKKITLECSQTMGHDKMYWYQQDPGMELHLIHYSYGVNSTEKGDLSSESTVSRIRTEHFPLTLESARPSHTSQYLCASSELSGSGGNEQFFGPGTRLTVL.

This clone was recorded only once. The genes are TRBV7-3 and TRBJ2-5, with D possibly being TRBD2 (5 bases). CDR1 is SGHTA, CDR2 FQGTGA, per germline. V lost 8 bases to trimming and J lost 5 bases, with 12 bases between them. The CDR3 loop spans 12 amino acids. CDR3 residues: CASGGGRETQYF. CDR3 DNA sequence: TGTGCCAGCGGAGGTGGCCGGGAGACCCAGTACTTC.

The rearrangement joins TRBV7-2 to TRBJ2-7; 9 nucleotides align to TRBD2. After removal of 1 base from V and 3 bases from J, the junction contained 4 bases not matched to a gene. Germline values: CDR1 SGHTA, CDR2 FQGNSA. The CDR3 contains 15 residues. In DNA, the CDR3 is TGTGCCAGCAGCTTAGGAAGTAGCGGGAGCTACGAGCAGTACTTC. Protein product: CASSLGSSGSYEQYF.

This rearrangement joins TRBV7-3 to TRBJ2-7, with TRBD1 identical over 10 bases. V was clipped by 3 bases and J by 0 bases; unmatched bases: 2. This CDR3 region has 15 residues. Germline V CDR1 and CDR2: SGHTA, FQGTGA. This CDR3 is CASSLGTGASYEQYF. CDR3 in DNA: TGTGCCAGCAGCTTGGGGACAGGGGCCTCCTACGAGCAGTACTTC. The whole variable domain, filled in from reference TRBV7-3 and TRBJ2-7, reads GAGVSQTPSNKVTEKGKYVELRCDPISGHTALYWYRQSLGQGPEFLIYFQGTGAADDSGLPNDRFFAVRPEGSVSTLKIQRTERGDSAVYLCASSLGTGASYEQYFGPGTRLTVT.

The chain has TRBV21-1 and TRBJ1-2. TRBV21-1 is marked as a pseudogene. This CDR3 has 15 amino acids. The CDR3 spells CASRKGTLEGFGYTF. CDR3 DNA: TGTGCCAGCAGAAAAGGGACTCTTGAGGGTTTTGGCTACACCTTC.

The chain links TRBV7-2 to TRBJ2-7, with 8 bases aligning to TRBD1. Germline V gene data show CDR1 as SGHTA and CDR2 as FQGNSA. This CDR3 contains 15 residues. With V trimmed by 4 bases and J by 2 bases, 7 bases remained unmatched. The CDR3 DNA sequence: TGTGCCAGCAGCTCTGTACAGGGGGGAGCCTACGAGCAGTACTTC. Its translation: CASSSVQGGAYEQYF.

This clone was recorded a few times. The V call is TRBV28, the J call TRBJ1-3, with 10 nucleotides matching TRBD1. This CDR3 has 15 residues. J was trimmed by 0 bases and V by 6 bases; bases with no gene match: 2. CDR1 is MDHEN and CDR2 is SYDVKM in the germline V gene. The DNA for the CDR3 is TGTGCCAGCAGCGGGACAGGGGCCTCTGGAAACACCATATATTTT. Its translation is CASSGTGASGNTIYF.

The rearrangement links TRBV6-5 to TRBJ1-6; 7 bases are shared with TRBD1. The CDR3 spans 14 residues. The J segment lost 6 bases and the V segment lost 7 bases, leaving 6 bases of the junction unmatched. Germline assignment: CDR1 MNHEY and CDR2 SVGAGI. CDR3 region: CASKRDSTNSPLHF. CDR3 DNA sequence: TGTGCCAGCAAAAGGGACAGCACTAATTCACCCCTCCACTTT.

This clone appeared a few times. The genes are TRBV30 and TRBJ1-1; D not resolved. From germline, CDR1 is GTSNPN and CDR2 SVGIG (reference sequence). This CDR3 spans 15 amino acids. Between the trimmed V and J ends, which lost 4 bases and 2 bases, there was a span of 17 bases. The chain's CDR3 is CAWKVSDNFNTEAFF. CDR3 sequence (DNA): TGTGCCTGGAAAGTCTCAGACAATTTTAACACTGAAGCTTTCTTT.

This rearrangement joins TRBV29-1 to TRBJ1-2; a possible D gene is TRBD1 (5 bases). Germline values: CDR1 SQVTM, CDR2 ANQGSEA. V shed 0 bases and J shed 2 bases, with 7 bases lying between them. This CDR3 region has 13 residues. The CDR3 region has the DNA TGCAGCGTTGAAGATCGACAGAACTATGGCTACACCTTC. Residues: CSVEDRQNYGYTF.

The rearrangement uses TRBV3-1 (or the pseudogene TRBV3-2) and TRBJ1-6; 7 nucleotides line up with TRBD1. CDR1 is LGHDT, CDR2 YNNKEL, per germline (reference sequence). Losses at the gene ends were 6 bases for V and 9 bases for J; bases not matched to a gene: 8. This CDR3 contains 14 residues. The CDR3 region has the DNA TGTGCCAGCAGTCAGGACCAGGGGGGTTCACCCCTCCACTTT. Encoded protein: CASSQDQGGSPLHF.

This clone was counted only a few times. The chain has TRBV18 and TRBJ2-7, with D maybe TRBD2 (5 bases). Germline V lookup: CDR1 KGHSH, CDR2 LQKENI. CDR3 size: 16 residues. V lost 6 bases, J lost 4 bases, and 22 bases lay in between. This chain's CDR3 is CASSPLWAGLGYEQYF. CDR3 nucleotides: TGTGCCAGCTCCCCCCTATGGGCGGGCTTGGGATACGAGCAGTACTTC.